This is a list of T cell receptor beta chains from one sample in a study of T cells in Graves' hyperthyroidism and ophthalmopathy. TCRdb re-analysed the multiplex PCR reads in MiXCR, keeping a single row per CDR3 protein. The table includes around 600,000 distinct CDR3 sequences, approximately 15% detected once. The sequencing sample was made of blood. The receptor set was obtained from a woman between 50 and 59 years old with Graves' ophthalmopathy. Both conserved end residues are part of each CDR3. Each record gives: J gene, V gene, clone size, D gene, CDR3 protein, CDR3 DNA. A D gene is named only where the DNA matches it firmly. Where a row states a size, it is once, few, many or the class of an expanded clone; other rows omit it.

j_gene: TRBJ2-1; v_gene: TRBV4-1; abundance: many; d_gene: TRBD1; CDR3aa: CASSQDRASNNEQFF; CDR3nt: TGCGCCAGCAGCCAGGACAGGGCCTCCAACAATGAGCAGTTCTTC
j_gene: TRBJ1-2; v_gene: TRBV7-3; abundance: few; d_gene: NA; CDR3aa: CASSSSGGDGYTF; CDR3nt: TGTGCCAGCAGCTCGAGCGGGGGTGACGGCTACACCTTC
j_gene: TRBJ2-5; v_gene: TRBV6-1; abundance: many; d_gene: TRBD2; CDR3aa: CASSHLASGQETQYF; CDR3nt: TGTGCCAGCAGTCACCTGGCTAGCGGCCAAGAGACCCAGTACTTC
j_gene: TRBJ2-5; v_gene: TRBV28; abundance: many; d_gene: TRBD2; CDR3aa: CASSLRTSPQETQYF; CDR3nt: TGTGCCAGCAGTTTGAGGACTAGCCCCCAAGAGACCCAGTACTTC
j_gene: TRBJ2-5; v_gene: TRBV6-1; abundance: few; d_gene: NA; CDR3aa: CASNKRLVLETQYF; CDR3nt: TGTGCCAGCAACAAGAGACTAGTATTGGAGACCCAGTACTTC
j_gene: TRBJ2-2; v_gene: TRBV7-9; abundance: NA; d_gene: TRBD2; CDR3aa: CASSVRVSSGSDTGELFF; CDR3nt: TGTGCCAGCAGCGTGAGAGTTTCTAGCGGGAGTGATACCGGGGAGCTGTTTTTT
j_gene: TRBJ2-2; v_gene: TRBV6-1; abundance: few; d_gene: TRBD2; CDR3aa: CASSTRGGYTGELFF; CDR3nt: TGTGCCAGCAGTACCCGCGGGGGTTACACCGGGGAGCTGTTTTTT
j_gene: TRBJ1-5; v_gene: TRBV6-1; abundance: many; d_gene: TRBD1; CDR3aa: CASRVPGQGNQPQHF; CDR3nt: TGTGCCAGCAGGGTACCGGGACAGGGAAATCAGCCCCAGCATTTT
j_gene: TRBJ1-5; v_gene: TRBV7-9; abundance: NA; d_gene: NA; CDR3aa: CASSLWDIDQPQHF; CDR3nt: TGTGCCAGCAGCTTATGGGACATTGATCAGCCCCAGCATTTT
j_gene: TRBJ2-7; v_gene: TRBV3-1; abundance: many; d_gene: TRBD2; CDR3aa: CASSHTSGTTYEQYF; CDR3nt: TGTGCCAGCAGCCATACTAGCGGGACGACCTACGAGCAGTACTTC
j_gene: TRBJ2-1; v_gene: TRBV12-3/TRBV12-4; abundance: many; d_gene: NA; CDR3aa: CASIPRGGDYNEQFF; CDR3nt: TGTGCCAGCATCCCTAGGGGGGGGGATTACAATGAGCAGTTCTTC
j_gene: TRBJ1-6; v_gene: TRBV6-5; abundance: NA; d_gene: TRBD1; CDR3aa: CASSSPTTGWDNSPLHF; CDR3nt: TGTGCCAGCAGTTCCCCTACGACAGGGTGGGATAATTCACCCCTCCACTTT
j_gene: TRBJ2-5; v_gene: TRBV3-1; abundance: few; d_gene: TRBD2; CDR3aa: CASSPPGLDQETQYF; CDR3nt: TGTGCCAGCAGCCCCCCCGGACTAGACCAAGAGACCCAGTACTTC
j_gene: TRBJ2-1; v_gene: TRBV5-1; abundance: few; d_gene: TRBD2; CDR3aa: CASKKGGRAGYNEQFF; CDR3nt: TGCGCCAGCAAAAAGGGCGGGAGGGCCGGCTACAATGAGCAGTTCTTC
j_gene: TRBJ2-3; v_gene: TRBV7-9; abundance: few; d_gene: TRBD2; CDR3aa: CASSPYRVLREDGQSSTDTQYF; CDR3nt: TGTGCCAGCAGCCCCTACAGGGTTCTGCGGGAGGACGGGCAATCGAGCACAGATACGCAGTATTTT
j_gene: TRBJ2-5; v_gene: TRBV24-1; abundance: many; d_gene: NA; CDR3aa: CATSRSQGGAETQYF; CDR3nt: TGTGCCACCAGTCGATCGCAGGGTGGGGCAGAGACCCAGTACTTC
j_gene: TRBJ1-1; v_gene: TRBV25-1; abundance: NA; d_gene: TRBD1; CDR3aa: CASSPGTGGGTEAFF; CDR3nt: TGTGCCAGCAGTCCAGGGACAGGGGGCGGCACTGAAGCTTTCTTT
j_gene: TRBJ2-1; v_gene: TRBV15; abundance: few; d_gene: TRBD2; CDR3aa: CATSNPGLVLGQQFF; CDR3nt: TGTGCCACCAGCAACCCGGGACTAGTCTTGGGTCAGCAGTTCTTC
j_gene: TRBJ1-1; v_gene: TRBV12-3/TRBV12-4; abundance: NA; d_gene: NA; CDR3aa: CTSSHGANTEAFF; CDR3nt: TGTACCAGCAGCCATGGGGCGAACACTGAAGCTTTCTTT
j_gene: TRBJ2-2; v_gene: TRBV24-1; abundance: few; d_gene: TRBD1; CDR3aa: CATSGAGGSGELFF; CDR3nt: TGTGCCACCAGTGGGGCAGGGGGCAGCGGGGAGCTGTTTTTT